These 21 T cell receptor beta chains share one sample of origin, sequenced in a study of early T cells in non-severe SARS-CoV-2 infection. TCRdb reprocessed the 5' RACE reads with MiXCR, giving one entry per CDR3 protein. The repertoire has 48,000 or so distinct CDR3 sequences, around 6.4% of them found once; the top ten carry about 7%. Sequencing used whole blood, obtained at baseline. The receptor source for this set is an adult who was a healthcare worker with PCR-confirmed SARS-CoV-2 infection or an uninfected control (not recorded which).

V usage is TRBV7-3 and J usage is TRBJ2-1; either TRBD1 or TRBD2 may fit D (5 bases each). In germline, CDR1 is SGHTA, CDR2 FQGTGA. Between the trimmed V and J ends, which lost 4 bases and 8 bases, there was a span of 21 bases. The CDR3 is 16 amino acids. The CDR3 DNA is TGTGCCAGCAGCTCCCCCGTGGGGGAGAATAGGGATGAGCAGTTCTTC. It yields the protein CASSSPVGENRDEQFF.

Here the CDR3 reads CASHVGRRPYEQYF. As DNA, the CDR3 is TGTGCCAGTCACGTGGGCAGGCGCCCCTACGAGCAGTACTTC. This chain joins TRBV28 and TRBJ2-7; no definite D call. Deletions cut 9 bases from V and 2 bases from J, with 17 bases between. In germline, CDR1 is MDHEN, CDR2 SYDVKM. The CDR3 is 14 residues long.

The V and J genes are TRBV7-2 and TRBJ2-7, with 7 nucleotides matching TRBD1. Germline V gene data show CDR1 as SGHTA and CDR2 as FQGNSA. With V trimmed by 5 bases and J by 4 bases, 8 bases remained unmatched. This CDR3 spans 14 amino acids. The CDR3 DNA is TGTGCCAGCAGCCCGACAGGGAATATTTACGAGCAGTACTTC. Its protein product is CASSPTGNIYEQYF.

In this sample, this clonotype turned up many times. The V call is TRBV20-1, the J call TRBJ2-3; 9 bases fit TRBD2. The junction had 6 bases not matched to a gene; V was cut back by 5 bases and J by 0 bases. This CDR3 has 15 residues. From germline, CDR1 is DFQATT and CDR2 SNEGSKA (reference sequence). CDR3 in DNA: TGCAGTGCTTCCCGACTAGCGGAAAGCACAGATACGCAGTATTTT. Translation: CSASRLAESTDTQYF.

Many counts were recorded for this clonotype. This chain uses TRBV7-6 with TRBJ2-7; 10 positions agree with TRBD2. Germline assignment: CDR1 SGHVS and CDR2 FNYEAQ. The trim removed 4 bases at V and 4 bases at J, leaving 7 bases unmatched. This CDR3 has 15 residues. The CDR3 is CASSSLAGVGYEQYF. As DNA, the CDR3 is TGTGCCAGCAGCTCCCTAGCGGGAGTAGGGTACGAGCAGTACTTC.

This clonotype was detected many times. The chain is built from TRBV28 and TRBJ2-7; 8 nucleotides align to TRBD1. The CDR3 loop spans 16 amino acids. Trimming took 6 bases from V and 4 from J; bases not matched to a gene: 14. Germline CDR1 and CDR2: MDHEN and SYDVKM. CDR3 nucleotide sequence: TGTGCCAGCAGCCTAATCGCCGGGACAGGTCCATACGAGCAGTACTTC. It specifies CASSLIAGTGPYEQYF.

This clonotype was seen more than once but under ten times. The rearrangement links TRBV19 to TRBJ2-1; 11 bases are shared with TRBD2. Germline lookup yields CDR1 LNHDA and CDR2 SQIVND (reference sequence). V lost 5 bases to trimming and J lost 7 bases; unmatched junction nucleotides: 10. This CDR3 has 16 residues. CDR3 protein: CASSDGRLAGRNEQFF. The CDR3 region has the DNA TGTGCCAGTAGTGATGGCCGACTAGCGGGACGGAATGAGCAGTTCTTC.

This clonotype was seen more than once but under ten times. The rearrangement uses TRBV5-4 and TRBJ1-2; D call uncertain. Germline CDR1 is SGHNT and CDR2 is YYREEE (reference sequence). The CDR3 is 12 amino acids. Trimming took off 4 bases at V and 5 bases at J, with 9 bases between the two ends. For the CDR3, the DNA is TGTGCCAGCAGCCTGGAGGCTTATGGCTACACCTTC. This encodes CASSLEAYGYTF.

The table lists this clonotype with many counts. This chain links TRBV11-2 with TRBJ2-2, with 8 bases fitting TRBD1. Trimming cost V 1 base and J 7 bases; bases outside gene matches: 8. The germline V gene has CDR1 SGHAT and CDR2 FQNNGV. The CDR3 totals 16 residues. This chain's CDR3 is CASSLVGTGFIGELFF. In DNA, the CDR3 is TGTGCCAGCAGCTTAGTAGGGACAGGCTTTATCGGGGAGCTGTTTTTT.

This clonotype was counted ten times or more. The genes are TRBV5-4 and TRBJ2-1; TRBD2 agrees at 14 bases. V gave up 4 bases and J gave up 3 bases; unmatched junction bases: 6. CDR1 and CDR2 from the germline V gene are SGHNT and YYREEE (reference sequence). There are 17 residues in the CDR3. The CDR3 region has the DNA TGTGCCAGCAGCCCCGGGACTAGCGGGAGTCGCTACAATGAGCAGTTCTTC. Amino acids: CASSPGTSGSRYNEQFF.

This clonotype was recorded many times. The chain recombines TRBV18 with TRBJ1-5; 8 bases agree with TRBD1. CDR1 and CDR2 (germline): KGHSH, LQKENI. V shed 3 bases, J shed 6 bases, and the junction held 7 bases outside the gene matches. CDR3 size: 15 residues. DNA of the CDR3: TGTGCCAGCTCACCGACAGGGGTATGGGGTCAGCCCCAGCATTTT. Translation gives CASSPTGVWGQPQHF.

Turning to this clonotype: One base away lies a much larger clone, so this may be a sequencing read error. The chain combines TRBV20-1 with TRBJ2-1; 9 nucleotides line up with TRBD2. Germline V lookup: CDR1 DFQATT, CDR2 SNEGSKA (reference sequence). The CDR3 is made up of 14 amino acids. In nucleotides, the CDR3 is TGCAGTGCTAGTATAGCGGGAGCCTACAATAAGCAGTTCTTC. Protein: CSASIAGAYNKQFF.

This chain links TRBV20-1 with TRBJ1-2, with D maybe TRBD1 (5 bases). The germline CDR1 and CDR2 sequences are DFQATT and SNEGSKA (reference sequence). The CDR3 totals 13 residues. Trimming stripped 7 bases from V and 4 bases from J, with 16 bases between. The CDR3 region has the DNA TGCAGTGTTCCACGCCAGGGCTTCTATGGCTACACCTTC. It encodes CSVPRQGFYGYTF.

This clonotype has a count of ten or more. The chain combines TRBV4-3 with TRBJ2-5, with D tentatively TRBD1 or TRBD2 (5 bases each). Germline V gene lookup returns CDR1 LGHNA and CDR2 YSLEER. CDR3 size: 15 residues. V was clipped by 1 base and J by 1 base, with 10 bases between them. The CDR3 DNA follows: TGCGCCAGCAGCCAAGGACCGGGACCCCAAGAGACCCAGTACTTC. This sequence encodes CASSQGPGPQETQYF.

This clonotype was counted a few times. The CDR3 DNA is TGTGCCAGCAGTCGGGATCAGGGGGCGAACACTGAAGCTTTCTTT. Translation gives CASSRDQGANTEAFF. The genes are TRBV28 and TRBJ1-1; 8 nucleotides line up with TRBD1. CDR3 size: 15 residues. Trimming cost V 5 bases and J 1 base; bases outside gene matches: 6. CDR1 and CDR2 from the germline V gene are MDHEN and SYDVKM.

This clonotype showed up just a few times. The chain joins TRBV7-9 to TRBJ1-6; D is uncertain. The CDR3 length is 12 residues. Germline values: CDR1 SEHNR, CDR2 FQNEAQ (reference sequence). Trimming removed 2 bases from V and 12 bases from J, with 8 bases in between. The CDR3 is CASSLNIGPLHF. The DNA of the CDR3 is TGTGCCAGCAGCTTAAATATCGGACCCCTCCACTTT.

J is TRBJ1-5 and V is TRBV6-2 or TRBV6-3; 7 bases match TRBD1. Losses at the gene ends were 5 bases for V and 5 bases for J; bases not matched to a gene: 6. Per the germline V gene, CDR1 is MNHEY and CDR2 is SVGEGT. The CDR3 sequence is 14 residues long. CDR3 nucleotide sequence: TGTGCCAGCAGTCGCAGGGGGGCAGATCAGCCCCAGCATTTT. This encodes CASSRRGADQPQHF.

This rearrangement joins TRBV6-1 to TRBJ2-3; D is ambiguous. Germline lookup yields CDR1 MNHNS and CDR2 SASEGT. The CDR3 runs to 15 residues. V was pared by 1 base and J by 3 bases, with 11 bases between. Here the CDR3 DNA reads TGTGCCAGCAGTGAAGAGGGCAGATTTACAGATACGCAGTATTTT. Amino acids: CASSEEGRFTDTQYF.

This rearrangement joins TRBV5-1 to TRBJ2-3; tentatively, D is TRBD1 (5 bases). V lost 0 bases, J lost 3 bases, and 26 bases lay in between. There are 20 residues in the CDR3. The germline CDR1 and CDR2 sequences are SGHRS and YFSETQ. The CDR3 is CASSLEGRGGTGARTDTQYF. Here the CDR3 DNA reads TGCGCCAGCAGCTTGGAAGGACGAGGCGGTACAGGCGCCAGGACAGATACGCAGTATTTT.

This clonotype was seen more than once but under ten times. The V and J genes are TRBV27 and TRBJ1-1, with D hard to call. The CDR3 length is 14 residues. Germline CDR1 reads MNHEY; CDR2 reads SMNVEV (reference sequence). The V end was cut by 1 base, the J end by 2 bases, with 8 bases between. CDR3 sequence reads: CASSLYRVNTEAFF. As DNA, the CDR3 is TGTGCCAGCAGTTTATACAGAGTAAACACTGAAGCTTTCTTT.

In its sample, this clonotype was seen a few times. The chain has TRBV9 and TRBJ2-5; D is perhaps TRBD1 (5 bases). There are 15 residues in the CDR3. Germline V gene sequence: CDR1 SGDLS, CDR2 YYNGEE. V lost 1 base and J 2 bases, leaving 12 bases between the germline ends. CDR3 residues: CASSVTDSRQETQYF. The CDR3 DNA reads as TGTGCCAGCAGCGTAACCGACAGCCGGCAAGAGACCCAGTACTTC. Using reference TRBV9 and TRBJ2-5 for the parts outside the CDR3, the full variable domain is DSGVTQTPKHLITATGQRVTLRCSPRSGDLSVYWYQQSLDQGLQFLIQYYNGEERAKGNILERFSAQQFPDLHSELNLSSLELGDSALYFCASSVTDSRQETQYFGPGTRLLVL.